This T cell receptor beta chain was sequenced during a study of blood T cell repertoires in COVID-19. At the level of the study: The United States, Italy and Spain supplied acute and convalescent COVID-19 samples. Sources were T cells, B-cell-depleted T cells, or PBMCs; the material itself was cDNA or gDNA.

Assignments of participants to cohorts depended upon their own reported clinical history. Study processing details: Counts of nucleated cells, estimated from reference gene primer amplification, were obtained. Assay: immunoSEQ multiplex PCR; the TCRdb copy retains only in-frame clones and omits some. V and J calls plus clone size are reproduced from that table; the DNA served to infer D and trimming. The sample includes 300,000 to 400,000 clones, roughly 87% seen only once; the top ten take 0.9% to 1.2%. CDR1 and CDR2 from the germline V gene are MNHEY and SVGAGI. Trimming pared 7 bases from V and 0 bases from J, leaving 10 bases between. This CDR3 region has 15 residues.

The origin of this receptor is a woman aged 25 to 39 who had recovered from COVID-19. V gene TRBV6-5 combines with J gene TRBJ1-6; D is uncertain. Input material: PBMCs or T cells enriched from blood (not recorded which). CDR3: CASTYASSYNSPLHF. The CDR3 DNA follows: TGTGCCAGCACGTATGCTAGCTCCTATAATTCACCCCTCCACTTT.